The 28 T cell receptor beta chains given below trace back to one sample, sequenced in a study of T cell responses to AZD1222 COVID-19 vaccine. Here immunoSEQ multiplex PCR was the method, and the copy in TCRdb shows in-frame clones only, minus some. The sample holds 130,000 or so clones, 90% to 95% seen once. The source was peripheral blood, collected on day 0 of AZD1222 vaccination. The receptors shown here come from an adult in good health.

This chain links TRBV3-1 (or the pseudogene TRBV3-2) with TRBJ2-1; D is perhaps TRBD1 or TRBD2 (5 bases each). The CDR3 extends over 15 amino acids. Trimming removed 4 bases from V and 5 bases from J, with 15 bases in between. Germline lookup yields CDR1 LGHDT and CDR2 YNNKEL (reference sequence). As DNA, the CDR3 is TGTGCCAGCAGCCTCGAGGGGTTTATAAACAATGAGCAGTTCTTC. Translated, it gives CASSLEGFINNEQFF.

Of note for this clone: Other DNA sequences in the sample encode the same CDR3. The V call is TRBV7-3, the J call TRBJ1-6; D unclear. CDR3 length: 13 residues. The V end was cut by 0 bases, the J end by 10 bases, with 7 bases between. Germline V lookup: CDR1 SGHTA, CDR2 FQGTGA. In DNA form, the CDR3 reads TGTGCCAGCAGCTTAACCCCCGGCTCACCCCTCCACTTT. The encoded protein is CASSLTPGSPLHF.

The J gene is TRBJ2-7, the V gene TRBV24-1, with 8 bases aligning to TRBD1. V gave up 4 bases and J gave up 1 base; unmatched junction bases: 5. Germline CDR1 reads KGHDR; CDR2 reads SFDVKD. The CDR3 is 15 amino acids. CDR3 loop: CATSDGRTGSYEQYF. The CDR3 nucleotides are TGTGCCACCAGTGACGGTCGGACAGGGTCCTACGAGCAGTACTTC.

V usage is TRBV5-1 and J usage is TRBJ2-3; 7 bases agree with TRBD2. The CDR3 spans 15 residues. CDR1 SGHRS and CDR2 YFSETQ come from the germline V gene. The trim removed 4 bases at V and 3 bases at J, leaving 8 bases unmatched. The CDR3 region has the DNA TGCGCCAGCAGCCTCTGGGGAGGGAGGACAGATACGCAGTATTTT. Translated: CASSLWGGRTDTQYF.

The chain links TRBV21-1 to TRBJ2-7; the tabulated D call, TRBD2, remains unverified against the DNA. TRBV21-1 is an annotated pseudogene. The CDR3 is 13 amino acids. CDR3 sequence (DNA): TGTGCCAGCAAATCTCCGGGGGCCTACGAGCAGTACTTC. Translated: CASKSPGAYEQYF.

The chain recombines TRBV28 with TRBJ2-7; weak D call: TRBD1 (6 bases). This CDR3 region has 14 residues. With 8 bases removed from V and 3 bases from J, the gap between germline ends came to 17 bases. Germline V gene lookup returns CDR1 MDHEN and CDR2 SYDVKM. CDR3 DNA: TGTGCCAGCTCAGGGTATTTGGACAGCTACGAGCAGTACTTC. Its protein product is CASSGYLDSYEQYF.

The chain has TRBV2 and TRBJ1-2; D is unclear. There are 15 residues in the CDR3. Germline V gene sequence: CDR1 SNHLY, CDR2 FYNNEI. V was clipped by 2 bases and J by 0 bases, with 10 bases between them. The CDR3 is CASSELGIANYGYTF. The CDR3 DNA follows: TGTGCCAGCAGTGAACTAGGTATCGCTAACTATGGCTACACCTTC.

This rearrangement joins TRBV11-3 to TRBJ2-5; possible D gene TRBD2, 5 bases. V lost 5 bases to trimming and J lost 3 bases, with 10 bases between them. CDR3 length: 13 amino acids. CDR1 is SGHNT and CDR2 is YENEEA in the germline V gene. The CDR3 is CASSPAGKETQYF. CDR3 DNA sequence: TGTGCCAGCAGCCCAGCCGGGAAAGAGACCCAGTACTTC.

This clone appeared a single time. V usage is TRBV6-4 and J usage is TRBJ1-5; 9 bases agree with TRBD1. Germline V gene sequence: CDR1 MRHNA, CDR2 SNTAGT. CDR3 length: 20 amino acids. The ends lost 1 base at V and 0 bases at J; junction bases unmatched: 13. The CDR3 DNA reads as TGTGCCAGCAGTGACTGGGGTAGAGGACAGGGGACCGATAGCAATCAGCCCCAGCATTTT. Translating gives CASSDWGRGQGTDSNQPQHF.

This clone is a singleton in its sample. V and J are TRBV2 and TRBJ2-5; a weak D match, TRBD1 (7 bases). The germline V and J ends were trimmed by 3 bases and 4 bases, with 15 bases remaining between them. The CDR3 is 15 residues long. Germline values: CDR1 SNHLY, CDR2 FYNNEI. The CDR3 reads CASSERQGGGETQYF. CDR3 sequence (DNA): TGTGCCAGCAGTGAGCGCCAGGGGGGAGGAGAGACCCAGTACTTC.

The chain carries TRBV5-1 and TRBJ1-5; D is uncertain. Per germline, CDR1 SGHRS and CDR2 YFSETQ. Trimming removed 0 bases from V and 2 bases from J, with 12 bases in between. The CDR3 totals 16 residues. CDR3 region: CASSLGSESGNQPQHF. CDR3 DNA sequence: TGCGCCAGCAGCTTGGGAAGTGAGAGCGGCAATCAGCCCCAGCATTTT.

The V and J genes are TRBV25-1 and TRBJ2-4; 7 positions match TRBD1. The ends lost 3 bases at V and 7 bases at J; junction bases unmatched: 9. This CDR3 comprises 15 residues. Germline loops: CDR1 MGHDK, CDR2 SYGVNS. CDR3 nucleotide sequence: TGTGCCAGCAGTGACACACAGGGGAGAGGGAACATTCAGTACTTC. Its protein is CASSDTQGRGNIQYF.

The rearrangement joins TRBV2 to TRBJ2-7, with 11 bases lining up with TRBD2. CDR1 is SNHLY and CDR2 is FYNNEI in the germline V gene. After removal of 2 bases from V and 3 bases from J, the junction contained 3 bases not matched to a gene. This CDR3 region has 15 residues. CDR3 in DNA: TGTGCCAGCAGTGAATTAGCGGGGGGGATCTACGAGCAGTACTTC. Translating gives CASSELAGGIYEQYF.

V gene TRBV10-1 combines with J gene TRBJ1-1; D gene unclear. This CDR3 has 13 residues. Per the germline V gene, CDR1 is WNHNN and CDR2 is SYGVQD (reference sequence). The germline V and J ends were trimmed by 0 bases and 4 bases, with 6 bases remaining between them. CDR3 nucleotide sequence: TGCGCCAGCAGTGAGTCGCACAGCACTGAAGCTTTCTTT. Its translation: CASSESHSTEAFF.

The chain couples TRBV9 to TRBJ1-1; no firm D call. Trimming took 0 bases from V and 8 from J, leaving 11 bases between them. The CDR3 spans 13 residues. Germline CDR1 SGDLS, CDR2 YYNGEE. This CDR3 reads CASSVVSFGEAFF. The DNA of the CDR3 is TGTGCCAGCAGCGTAGTATCCTTTGGCGAAGCTTTCTTT.

The V call is TRBV6-5, the J call TRBJ1-1; tentatively, D is TRBD1 (5 bases). Germline values: CDR1 MNHEY, CDR2 SVGAGI. Trimming took off 7 bases at V and 2 bases at J, with 11 bases between the two ends. This CDR3 region has 13 residues. CDR3 protein: CASTRGLNTEAFF. The CDR3 coding sequence is TGTGCCAGCACTCGGGGACTCAACACTGAAGCTTTCTTT.

This chain uses TRBV7-2 with TRBJ1-2; the D is unclear. The V end lost 1 base, the J end lost 0 bases, and 6 bases lay between the germline ends. The germline V gene encodes CDR1 SGHTA and CDR2 FQGNSA. CDR3 length equals 14 residues. The CDR3 is CASSLGRTNYGYTF. CDR3 in DNA: TGTGCCAGCAGCTTAGGCAGAACTAACTATGGCTACACCTTC.

The chain couples TRBV19 to TRBJ2-3, with D hard to call. Trimming stripped 8 bases from V and 2 bases from J, with 11 bases between. CDR1 and CDR2 from the germline V gene are LNHDA and SQIVND (reference sequence). The CDR3 is 13 amino acids. DNA of the CDR3: TGTGCCAGTGCCCTACCTTACACAGATACGCAGTATTTT. Amino acid sequence: CASALPYTDTQYF.

The genes are TRBV19 and TRBJ2-2; 8 nucleotides agree with TRBD1. The V and J ends lost 3 bases and 7 bases, in that order; junction bases with no gene match: 4. Germline assignment: CDR1 LNHDA and CDR2 SQIVND (reference sequence). This CDR3 comprises 14 residues. The CDR3 region is CASSMDRVGGELFF. CDR3 bases: TGTGCCAGTAGTATGGACAGGGTCGGCGGGGAGCTGTTTTTT.

As DNA, the CDR3 is TGTGCCAGCAGTTTAGAAGCCTACGAGCAGTACTTC. Translating gives CASSLEAYEQYF. The chain carries TRBV12-3 or TRBV12-4 and TRBJ2-7; no clear D gene. Trimming left V 1 base short and J 2 bases short, with 3 bases between. The CDR3 extends over 12 amino acids.

This rearrangement joins TRBV2 to TRBJ2-3; no reliable D call. Germline CDR1 SNHLY, CDR2 FYNNEI. The CDR3 consists of 11 residues. Trimming shortened V by 7 bases and J by 5 bases, and 7 bases separated the two germline ends. The DNA for the CDR3 is TGTGCCAGCATGGAGCTAGATACGCAGTATTTT. It specifies CASMELDTQYF.

V and J are TRBV28 and TRBJ1-3, with TRBD1 as a possible D gene (5 bases). Trimming removed 9 bases from V and 4 bases from J, with 10 bases in between. Per germline, CDR1 MDHEN and CDR2 SYDVKM. CDR3 length equals 12 residues. CDR3 nucleotides: TGTGCCAGTGCTGAGGGGGGAAACACCATATATTTT. Protein product: CASAEGGNTIYF.

CDR3 protein: CASSQSMVAGRNEKLFF. CDR3 nucleotide sequence: TGTGCCAGCAGCCAATCGATGGTTGCCGGGAGAAATGAAAAACTGTTTTTT. The rearrangement joins TRBV16 to TRBJ1-4; D is unresolved. The V gene lost 0 bases and the J gene lost 5 bases, with 16 bases spanning the gap. The CDR3 has 17 amino acids. Per the germline V gene, CDR1 is KGHSY and CDR2 is FQNENV.

The CDR3 reads CAISRRGLRNTEAFF. The CDR3 DNA sequence: TGTGCCATCTCCCGACGGGGTCTTAGAAACACTGAAGCTTTCTTT. This chain joins TRBV6-5 and TRBJ1-1; D remains unclear. Trimming cost V 10 bases and J 2 bases, with 20 bases left between them. The germline CDR1 and CDR2 sequences are MNHEY and SVGAGI. The CDR3 is 15 amino acids.

The chain combines TRBV21-1 with TRBJ2-5; the table's D call, TRBD1, has no DNA check behind it. TRBV21-1 is an annotated pseudogene. This CDR3 region has 15 residues. CDR3 protein: CASSKGNRPRETQYF. The DNA of the CDR3 is TGTGCCAGCAGCAAAGGAAACAGGCCCAGAGAGACCCAGTACTTC.

The chain joins TRBV10-3 to TRBJ1-4, with no clear D. This CDR3 has 14 residues. V was trimmed by 5 bases and J by 0 bases, leaving 7 bases between them. Germline V CDR1 and CDR2: ENHRY, SYGVKD. The CDR3, as DNA: TGTGCCATCAGTTCGGTTTCAACTAATGAAAAACTGTTTTTT. As protein: CAISSVSTNEKLFF.

This clone was seen only a few times. The V gene is TRBV19, the J gene TRBJ2-7; a possible D gene is TRBD2 (5 bases). This CDR3 comprises 16 residues. The V gene lost 2 bases and the J gene lost 2 bases, with 16 bases spanning the gap. Germline CDR1 is LNHDA and CDR2 is SQIVND (reference sequence). Here the CDR3 DNA reads TGTGCCAGTAGTATAAGGGCCGGACTCCCGACCTACGAGCAGTACTTC. Protein: CASSIRAGLPTYEQYF.

V is TRBV3-1 (or the pseudogene TRBV3-2) and J is TRBJ2-3; D not certain. Trimming shortened V by 5 bases and J by 3 bases, and 9 bases separated the two germline ends. Germline loops: CDR1 LGHDT, CDR2 YNNKEL (reference sequence). This CDR3 has 13 amino acids. CDR3 sequence: CASSTFRTDTQYF. CDR3 DNA: TGTGCCAGCAGCACGTTCCGAACAGATACGCAGTATTTT.